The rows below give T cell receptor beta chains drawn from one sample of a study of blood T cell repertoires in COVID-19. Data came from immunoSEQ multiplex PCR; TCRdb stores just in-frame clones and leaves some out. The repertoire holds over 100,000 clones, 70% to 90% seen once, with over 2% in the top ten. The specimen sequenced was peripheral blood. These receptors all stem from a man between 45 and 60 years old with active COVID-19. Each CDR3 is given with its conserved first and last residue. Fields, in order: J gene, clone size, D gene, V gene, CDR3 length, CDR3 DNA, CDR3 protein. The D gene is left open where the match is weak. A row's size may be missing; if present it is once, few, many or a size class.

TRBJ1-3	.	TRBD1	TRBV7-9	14	TGTGCCAGCAGCCAGGACAGGGGTGGAAACACCATATATTTT	CASSQDRGGNTIYF
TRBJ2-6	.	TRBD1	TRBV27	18	TGTGCCAGCAGTTTTGGAAGGACAGGGGGCGCTGGGGCCAACGTCCTGACTTTC	CASSFGRTGGAGANVLTF
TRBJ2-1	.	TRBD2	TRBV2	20	TGTGCCAGCAGTGGGGCTTCGGGACTAGCGGGGGAGCCCCCTAGGAATGAGCAGTTCTTC	CASSGASGLAGEPPRNEQFF
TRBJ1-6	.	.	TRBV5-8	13	TGTGCCAGCAGCTCAGGGTATCGTTCACCCCTCCACTTT	CASSSGYRSPLHF
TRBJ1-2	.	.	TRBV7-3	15	TGTGCCAGCAGCTTAGGGGCAGGAGCTAACTATGGCTACACCTTC	CASSLGAGANYGYTF
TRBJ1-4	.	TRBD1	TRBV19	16	TGTGCCAGTAGTACCGATACAGGGGCAGTTTGGGAAAAACTGTTTTTT	CASSTDTGAVWEKLFF
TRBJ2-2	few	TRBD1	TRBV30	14	TGTGCCTGGGAGGGACAGGCGAACACCGGGGAGCTGTTTTTT	CAWEGQANTGELFF
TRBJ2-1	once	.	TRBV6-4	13	TGTGCCAGCAGTCCCGCCGGGGCTAGGGGGAAGTTCTTC	CASSPAGARGKFF
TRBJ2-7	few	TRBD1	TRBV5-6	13	TGTGCCAGCAGCTGGGACAGAGAGTACGAGCAGTACTTC	CASSWDREYEQYF
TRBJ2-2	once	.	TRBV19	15	TGTGCCAGTTCCACACTGGGGGCCGGAACCGGGGAGCTGTTTTTT	CASSTLGAGTGELFF
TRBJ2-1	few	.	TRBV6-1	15	TGTGCCAGCAGTGAACTGAGTAGGGGATTCAATGAGCAGTTCTTC	CASSELSRGFNEQFF
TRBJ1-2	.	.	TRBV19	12	TGTGCCAGTAGTATACCCCCTGGCGGCTACACCTTC	CASSIPPGGYTF
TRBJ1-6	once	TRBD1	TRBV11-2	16	TGTGCCAGCAGGCCCGGGACAGGGGGCTCTAATTCACCCCTCCACTTT	CASRPGTGGSNSPLHF
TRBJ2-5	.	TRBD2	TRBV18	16	TGTGCCAGCTCACCATGGACTAGCGGGACGGGAGAGACCCAGTACTTC	CASSPWTSGTGETQYF